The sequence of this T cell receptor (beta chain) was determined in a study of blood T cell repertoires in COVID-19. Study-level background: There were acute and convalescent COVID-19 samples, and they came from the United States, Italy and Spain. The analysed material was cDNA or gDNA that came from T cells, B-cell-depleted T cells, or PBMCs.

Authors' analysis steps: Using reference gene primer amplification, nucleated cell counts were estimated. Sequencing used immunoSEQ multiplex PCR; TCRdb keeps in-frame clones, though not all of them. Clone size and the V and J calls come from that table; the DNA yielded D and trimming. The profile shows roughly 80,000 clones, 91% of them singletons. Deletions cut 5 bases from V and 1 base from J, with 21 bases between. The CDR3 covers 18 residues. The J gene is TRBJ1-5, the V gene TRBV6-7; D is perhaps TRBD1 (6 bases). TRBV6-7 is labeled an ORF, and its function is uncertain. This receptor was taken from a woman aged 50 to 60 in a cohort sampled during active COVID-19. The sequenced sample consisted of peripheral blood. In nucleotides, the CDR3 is TGTGCCAGCAGTCACCGGAAGGGGGGGCTGGAAAGCAATCAGCCCCAGCATTTT. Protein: CASSHRKGGLESNQPQHF.